This TCR beta chain was identified in a study of Japanese encephalitis immunity and Zika vaccine responses (dated by TCRdb to the early 2020s). As for the study more broadly: Included participants received three 5.0 ug doses of alum-adjuvanted ZPIV at weeks 0, 4 and 28. Roughly twelve participants were given two doses of JEV vaccine (IXIARO) 28 days apart, two to three months before the first ZPIV dose. Before ZPIV, twelve participants were given one dose of YFV vaccine (YF-VAX), while eight or nine participants were flavivirus-naive. Over five representative participants from each pre-vaccination group were selected for TCR sequencing, using samples from week 0 (after pre-vaccination and before ZPIV) and week 52. TCR repertoires from three flavivirus-naive individuals were additionally analyzed at weeks 2, 6 and 52 after the start of ZPIV vaccination. For stimulations, either ZIKV structural-protein peptide pools divided into flavivirus-conserved and non-conserved sets or JEV or YFV peptides matching the pre-vaccination were used. The ZIKV peptides, 15-mers that overlapped by 11 residues, were chosen for containing NetMHCpan/NetMHCII-predicted epitopes with affinity below 50 nM. The study asked whether earlier vaccination against Japanese encephalitis virus (JEV) or yellow fever virus (YFV) shaped CD4 T cell responses to the Zika vaccine.

Library method: 5' RACE. TCRbeta libraries were pooled in proportion to their sorted cell numbers before sequencing. Total RNA was extracted from sorted cells with RNAzol RT, and cDNA was synthesized with an oligo(dT) primer and a template-switching oligo. The TCRbeta V-CDR3-J region was PCR-amplified with Kapa HiFi using a SMARTer oligo primer and a TCRbeta constant-region primer. A second PCR added Illumina adaptors and sample-specific index barcodes, with HighPrep bead cleanup and Bioanalyzer confirmation of a roughly 650 bp band. Sequencing of the libraries was done on an Illumina MiSeq using 2x151 bp paired-end reads. The paper's data handling went like this. Reads were demultiplexed with an in-house Java program, and TCRbeta annotations were assigned and clonotypes were counted with MiXCR. Repertoire overlap used Morisita-Horn indices from the R package vegan, with UPGMA clustering and Circos plots of recurring clonotypes. Shannon diversity and richness were normalized to the highest possible value given the input cell numbers, yielding values from 0 to 1. CDR3beta sequences were aligned with MUSCLE, distances were computed with SeqinR, and multidimensional scaling was plotted in R. The public reads were quality trimmed at Q25 with fastp and then assembled into clones with MiXCR by TCRdb, keeping productive beta chains. Each entry merges the rows of one CDR3 protein and shows their most common DNA and genes. TCRdb's processing, not the authors', yielded these V and J calls. Counted in this sample were some 1,500 distinct CDR3 sequences; 5.3% of them appeared once. Of the sample, 28% falls within the top ten clones.

V gives up 1 base and J gives up 6 bases, and the segment between their germline ends measures 13 bases. CDR1 and CDR2 (MDHEN, SYDVKM) derive from the germline V gene. The CDR3 spans 14 residues, from the cysteine through the phenylalanine. This entry keeps only the CDR3 DNA: 42 bases, framed from base 1. The paper's findings and limits, for the study overall: After ZPIV, repertoire richness of CD4 T cells responding to conserved ZIKV epitopes significantly decreased in JEV-pre-vaccinated donors. Only a subset of trial participants with three doses and adequate samples was analyzed, not the entire vaccinated cohort. Higher repertoire similarity across time-points and stimulations was observed in JEV-pre-vaccinated donors than in YFV-pre-vaccinated donors, indicating that more clonotypes were common to ZIKV and JEV stimulation. Only a few individuals showed CD8 T cell responses to the ZIKV peptide pools, and those responses were of very low magnitude. Samples clustered by participant with no similarity between individuals, suggesting no public TCRs were detected. Sample size limitations prevented peptide-pool deconvolution, so the individual peptides driving cross-reactive responses were not identified.

The sample holds many counts of this clonotype. Per-base quality was not reported, and no clone a single base away is much larger than it. PBMCs were stained with CellTrace CFSE and grown for over five days in RPMI containing 8% human serum and peptide pools at approximately 1 ug/mL each. Unfixed proliferating CD4 T cells were sorted on a BD FACSAria as live CD56-CD19-CD16-CD3+CD4+ CFSE-low cells. Enrolled adults were healthy and were found to be seronegative for ZIKV, JEV, YFV, DENV and WNV by microneutralization screening. The samples were drawn from a phase 1 trial of an alum-adjuvanted Zika purified-inactivated virus (ZPIV) vaccine that was randomized, double-blinded and placebo-controlled. Peripheral blood mononuclear cells were isolated by standard procedure and stored frozen in liquid nitrogen until use.

The rearranged segments are TRBV28 and TRBJ2-7; TRBD2 is possibly the D segment (6 matching bases). The TCR sequence derives from an adult woman who received an inactivated Zika virus vaccine. The sequenced sample was antigen-activated CD4+ T cells from blood, cultured, obtained during a Zika inactivated vaccine study. CDR3 loop: CASSLLGGRGEQYF. DNA sequence: TGTGCCAGCAGTTTATTGGGGGGTAGGGGCGAGCAGTACTTC.